This TCR beta chain emerged from a study of blood T cells in healthy people across ages. Combining a sample-barcoded 5' primer with a J-beta primer mix, a second PCR ran for roughly 6 to 12 cycles. Tags on each cDNA molecule came from a template-switch adaptor with 12 random nucleotides. Via MiXCR, TCRdb re-called the 5' RACE reads, giving one row per CDR3 protein. The sample lists 850,000 to 1,000,000 distinct CDR3 sequences, 48% occurring once. Every donor contributed about 10 milliliters of peripheral blood by blood draw. No fewer than 7 million PBMCs went into each sample. CDR1 DFQATT and CDR2 SNEGSKA come from the germline V gene (reference sequence). This CDR3 region has 13 residues. V was pared by 6 bases and J by 5 bases, with 16 bases between. Study-level results: Estimates of total diversity, which came from one million sequenced T cells, were considered to be underestimates.

This clonotype showed up just a few times. Its antigen is not known. The TCR comes from a young man in good health. Sequenced sample: blood. The chain links TRBV20-1 to TRBJ2-5; D gene unclear. CDR3 loop: CSAPFFGVETQYF. For the CDR3, the DNA is TGCAGTGCCCCTTTCTTTGGGGTGGAGACCCAGTACTTC.